The clone carrying this T cell receptor beta chain was found a few times. TCRdb keeps only in-frame clones here, not all; method: immunoSEQ multiplex PCR. The sample contains approximately 90,000 clones, about 85% of which appear only once. This sample is part of a study of OX40 agonist ivuxolimab in advanced cancers. V was clipped by 2 bases and J by 7 bases, with 8 bases between them. The CDR3 contains 13 residues. CDR1 is SGHAT, CDR2 FQNNGV, per germline. The V and J genes are TRBV11-2 and TRBJ2-2; tentatively, D is TRBD1 (6 bases). The receptor's source is an adult with an advanced solid tumor such as melanoma, head and neck, liver or kidney cancer. The input for sequencing was CD4+ or CD8+ T cells sorted from blood, taken in a trial of the OX40 agonist ivuxolimab. DNA of the CDR3: TGTGCCAGCAGCTTATCAGGGGACGGGGAGCTGTTTTTT. Translated: CASSLSGDGELFF.